This T cell receptor (beta chain) stems from a study of blood T cells in healthy people across ages. The germline V gene encodes CDR1 DFQATT and CDR2 SNEGSKA (reference sequence). CDR3 length equals 14 residues. Trimming cost V 3 bases and J 13 bases, with 19 bases left between them. The second PCR ran roughly 6 to 12 cycles with a sample-barcoded 5' primer and J-beta primers. TCRdb reprocessed the 5' RACE reads with MiXCR, giving one entry per CDR3 protein. The sample carries under 950,000 distinct CDR3 sequences, 22% recorded once. This sequence was found in a man between 65 and 85 years old in good health. The sample was blood. This chain uses TRBV20-1 with TRBJ1-6; TRBD1 is a possible D gene (5 bases). The CDR3 protein is CSASLLGPHLPLHF. The CDR3 DNA is TGCAGTGCTAGTCTGTTGGGACCCCATTTGCCCCTCCACTTT.